The 10 T cell receptor beta chains in this list originate from one sample, sequenced in a study of T-cell reconstitution after alpha-beta-depleted transplantation in children. A library of TCRbeta sequences, prepared with unique molecular identifiers, was generated. TCRdb processed the PCR reads anew with MiXCR; each CDR3 protein has one entry. The table includes some 500,000 distinct CDR3 sequences, around 20% detected once. The sample was PBMCs from the stem cell graft donor, taken from the stem cell graft. Receptors originate from a human donor who donated a stem cell graft to a child with acute lymphoblastic leukemia.

The gene calls are TRBV5-5 and TRBJ1-5; no firm D call. The V end lost 0 bases, the J end lost 5 bases, and 6 bases lay between the germline ends. CDR1 and CDR2 from the germline V gene are SGHKS and YYEKEE (reference sequence). This CDR3 comprises 13 residues. The chain's CDR3 is CASSLVEHQPQHF. In DNA, the CDR3 is TGTGCCAGCAGCTTGGTTGAGCATCAGCCCCAGCATTTT.

This clonotype was observed a few times. The chain links TRBV5-1 to TRBJ1-4, with TRBD1 matching over 9 bases. This CDR3 is 16 amino acids long. Germline-derived CDR1 and CDR2 are SGHRS and YFSETQ. V shed 2 bases and J 7 bases; nucleotides not matched to a gene: 9. This CDR3 is CASSFGAGTGFEKLFF. In DNA, the CDR3 is TGCGCCAGCAGCTTCGGGGCCGGGACAGGGTTTGAAAAACTGTTTTTT.

This clonotype has a handful of counts. This sequence joins TRBV9 and TRBJ2-7; no clear D. Per germline, CDR1 SGDLS and CDR2 YYNGEE. The CDR3 totals 14 residues. Trimming stripped 3 bases from V and 3 bases from J, with 13 bases between. The CDR3 here is CASSGPVDFYEQYF. The CDR3 nucleotides are TGTGCCAGCAGCGGGCCCGTAGATTTCTACGAGCAGTACTTC.

This clonotype has ten or more counts. This sequence joins TRBV20-1 and TRBJ2-1; D may match TRBD1 or TRBD2 (5 bases each). The CDR3 contains 12 residues. Per germline, CDR1 DFQATT and CDR2 SNEGSKA (reference sequence). V was shortened by 6 bases and J by 8 bases, with 14 bases between the two germline ends. For the CDR3, the DNA is TGCAGTGCCAAAAAACTAGGGGATGAGCAGTTCTTC. Amino acids: CSAKKLGDEQFF.

This clonotype was detected a few times. The chain has TRBV6-2 or TRBV6-3 and TRBJ1-1; no reliable D call. Germline V CDR1 and CDR2: MNHEY, SVGEGT. The ends were cut back, 2 bases at V and 11 bases at J, with 9 bases in the middle. CDR3 length: 11 amino acids. The CDR3 protein is CASSYGERAFF. In DNA form, the CDR3 reads TGTGCCAGCAGTTACGGGGAAAGGGCTTTCTTT.

The chain joins TRBV7-9 to TRBJ1-1; D not resolved. This CDR3 contains 13 residues. The germline V and J ends were trimmed by 2 bases and 3 bases, with 7 bases remaining between them. In germline, CDR1 is SEHNR, CDR2 FQNEAQ (reference sequence). CDR3 sequence (DNA): TGTGCCAGCAGCTTAAACTCGGACACTGAAGCTTTCTTT. It codes for CASSLNSDTEAFF.

This clonotype turned up a few times. The chain links TRBV21-1 to TRBJ1-1. TRBV21-1 is an annotated pseudogene. This CDR3 comprises 14 residues. CDR3 loop: CASSTGGGSTEAFF. The CDR3 DNA reads TGTGCCAGCAGCACCGGGGGAGGGAGCACTGAAGCTTTCTTT.

This clonotype was counted many times. The chain carries TRBV12-3 or TRBV12-4 and TRBJ2-1; D perhaps matches TRBD2 (6 bases). Between the trimmed V and J ends, which lost 5 bases and 4 bases, there was a span of 12 bases. The CDR3 length is 14 residues. CDR3 residues: CASSGAGPYNEQFF. For the CDR3, the DNA is TGTGCCAGCAGTGGCGCGGGACCTTACAATGAGCAGTTCTTC.

This clonotype was observed a handful of times. The genes are TRBV6-1 and TRBJ2-1; 14 bases are a match to TRBD2. Germline loops: CDR1 MNHNS, CDR2 SASEGT. CDR3 length: 14 residues. V lost 6 bases to trimming and J lost 11 bases; unmatched junction nucleotides: 6. CDR3 coding DNA: TGTGCCAGCAGACCTGGGACTAGCGGGGGAAAGCAGTTCTTC. Its translation is CASRPGTSGGKQFF.

The rearrangement joins TRBV27 to TRBJ2-7; D is possibly TRBD2 (8 bases). The germline V gene has CDR1 MNHEY and CDR2 SMNVEV (reference sequence). Trimming took 8 bases from V and 0 from J, leaving 20 bases between them. There are 16 residues in the CDR3. The CDR3 coding sequence is TGTGCCAGCCGCGGGGGGCAGGGGGTTTACTCCTACGAGCAGTACTTC. The encoded protein is CASRGGQGVYSYEQYF.